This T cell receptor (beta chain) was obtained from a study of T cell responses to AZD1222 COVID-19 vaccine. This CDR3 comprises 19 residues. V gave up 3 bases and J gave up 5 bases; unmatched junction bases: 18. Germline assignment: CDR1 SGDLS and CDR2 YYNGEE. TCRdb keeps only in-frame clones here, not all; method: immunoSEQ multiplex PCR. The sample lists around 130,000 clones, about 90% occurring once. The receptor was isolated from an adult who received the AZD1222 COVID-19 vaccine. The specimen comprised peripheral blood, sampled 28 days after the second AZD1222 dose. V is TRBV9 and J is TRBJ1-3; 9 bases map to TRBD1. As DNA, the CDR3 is TGTGCCAGCAGCGAGCTCCCTCGACAGGGGGTGGCCTTGAGAAACACCATATATTTT. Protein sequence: CASSELPRQGVALRNTIYF.